This TCR beta chain was obtained from a study of blood T cell repertoires in COVID-19. Study overall: From T cells, B-cell-depleted T cells, or PBMCs came the material, which was cDNA or gDNA.

CDR1 and CDR2 from the germline V gene are MNHEY and SVGAGI. J was trimmed by 2 bases and V by 4 bases; bases with no gene match: 4. The CDR3 covers 15 residues. Original processing methods: Using reference gene primer amplification, nucleated cell counts were estimated. Profiling relied on immunoSEQ multiplex PCR, and the TCRdb table lists in-frame clones only, not all of them. D and trimming were read from the DNA, whereas the V and J calls and clone size are those reported in that table. The table includes about 320,000 clones, around 88% detected once. The receptor's source is a woman aged 30 to 39 with COVID-19, enrolled during active disease. The chain carries TRBV6-5 and TRBJ2-1; 8 bases match TRBD2. The sequenced sample consisted of peripheral blood. CDR3 sequence: CASSFRGGPYNEQFF. DNA for the CDR3: TGTGCCAGCAGTTTTCGGGGGGGTCCCTACAATGAGCAGTTCTTC.